This T cell receptor (beta chain) appears in the sequencing data of a study of blood T cells in healthy people across ages. This clonotype came up a few times. The CDR3 is 15 amino acids. The V segment lost 1 base and the J segment 7 bases; nucleotides outside the gene matches: 6. The germline V gene has CDR1 SGHTA and CDR2 FQGNSA. Primed by a sample-barcoded 5' primer and a J-beta primer mix, a second PCR proceeded for 7 to 11 cycles. TCRdb itself ran the 5' RACE reads through MiXCR, one entry per CDR3 protein. The sample consists of fewer than 1,200,000 distinct CDR3 sequences, 20% to 25% of them appearing once. It was 8 to 10 milliliters of peripheral blood that were drawn from each donor. These same records also appear under a second study, on T cells of mothers and their children. This second study says: A few healthy Caucasian mothers, along with their six children, were the donors.

The chain combines TRBV7-2 with TRBJ2-1; 8 bases line up with TRBD2. This receptor was obtained from a girl aged 2-10 years in good health. Sequencing was performed on blood. CDR3 residues: CASSLGAGEGNEQFF. The CDR3 DNA reads TGTGCCAGCAGCTTAGGAGCGGGGGAAGGGAATGAGCAGTTCTTC.